The clone carrying this T cell receptor beta chain was recorded a few times. Antigen unknown. TCRdb called the reads again in MiXCR, with one record for every CDR3 protein. The sample has roughly 570,000 distinct CDR3 sequences; almost 40% are singletons. These data belong to a study of T cell repertoires in cytomegalovirus infection. The source material was cultured PBMCs, sampled from culture after CMV antigen stimulation. The clonotype was recovered from a human donor in good health (CMV status not recorded). Some clones in this sample may be carry-over from other donors' samples.

Here the CDR3 reads CASSYPGRGNIQYF. The CDR3 DNA reads TGTGCCAGCAGCTACCCGGGCAGAGGGAACATTCAGTACTTC. The rearrangement joins TRBV7-9 to TRBJ2-4; a weak D match, TRBD2 (5 bases). There are 14 residues in the CDR3. Trimming removed 4 bases from V and 7 bases from J, with 14 bases in between. Per germline, CDR1 SEHNR and CDR2 FQNEAQ (reference sequence).